Shown below are 25 T cell receptor beta chains from a single sample sequenced in a study of CD4 T cells in relation to SARS-CoV-2 and coronaviruses. Unexposed donor CD4+ T cells date from about 2011-2019, before the COVID-19 pandemic. CD4+ T cells were isolated from the cells after nine to eleven days of culture. Their target antigens are unknown. Produced via immunoSEQ multiplex PCR; TCRdb's table is partial and in-frame only. The sample has tens of thousands of clones; 76% are singletons. What was sequenced was CD4+ T cells from PBMCs, cultured in vitro. The receptors originated from a human donor in good health.

The chain combines TRBV27 with TRBJ2-3; D gene uncertain. Germline CDR1 is MNHEY and CDR2 is SMNVEV (reference sequence). The CDR3 is 13 residues long. The ends were cut back, 3 bases at V and 6 bases at J, with 10 bases in the middle. CDR3 in DNA: TGTGCCAGCAGTTTTGGTCCCTCGGATACGCAGTATTTT. Protein: CASSFGPSDTQYF.

CDR3 sequence: CATSETGTGFPGELFF. The CDR3 coding sequence is TGTGCCACCAGTGAGACCGGGACAGGGTTCCCCGGGGAGCTGTTTTTT. V usage is TRBV24-1 and J usage is TRBJ2-2, with 9 bases that match TRBD1. The germline V gene encodes CDR1 KGHDR and CDR2 SFDVKD. V shed 4 bases, J shed 6 bases, and the junction held 8 bases outside the gene matches. This CDR3 contains 16 residues.

This clone was picked up one time. The chain joins TRBV14 to TRBJ2-1; 10 positions agree with TRBD2. This CDR3 is 18 amino acids long. From germline, CDR1 is SGHDN and CDR2 FVKESK. With 0 bases clipped from V and 6 bases from J, the junction kept 11 bases outside the gene matches. CDR3: CASSQDTLAGAYFNEQFF. CDR3 nucleotide sequence: TGTGCCAGCAGCCAAGATACCCTAGCGGGAGCGTACTTCAATGAGCAGTTCTTC.

The rearrangement links TRBV11-2 to TRBJ2-6, with D unresolved. Trimming removed 3 bases from V and 0 bases from J, with 6 bases in between. Germline V gene data show CDR1 as SGHAT and CDR2 as FQNNGV. The CDR3 has 15 residues. CDR3 region: CASSFGFSGANVLTF. For the CDR3, the DNA is TGTGCCAGCAGCTTCGGGTTCTCTGGGGCCAACGTCCTGACTTTC.

This clone has more than one count but fewer than ten. The CDR3 region is CASSLGPGFLNYGYTF. The CDR3 DNA follows: TGTGCCAGCAGCTTAGGACCGGGTTTCCTCAACTATGGCTACACCTTC. The chain joins TRBV7-9 to TRBJ1-2; no clear D gene. The CDR3 has 16 residues. From germline, CDR1 is SEHNR and CDR2 FQNEAQ (reference sequence). V was pared by 1 base and J by 2 bases, with 14 bases between.

The table lists this clone with a few counts. The DNA of the CDR3 is TGTGCCAGCAGTTTAGGACTAGCGGATACGCAGTATTTT. It encodes CASSLGLADTQYF. The gene calls are TRBV2 and TRBJ2-3, with 9 bases identical to TRBD2. J was trimmed by 6 bases and V by 5 bases; bases with no gene match: 3. This CDR3 is 13 amino acids long. The germline V gene has CDR1 SNHLY and CDR2 FYNNEI.

This chain's CDR3 is CASSQARASGYTF. The CDR3 region has the DNA TGCGCCAGCAGCCAAGCGAGGGCTTCTGGCTACACCTTC. This chain joins TRBV4-1 and TRBJ1-2; D gene uncertain. The CDR3 sequence is 13 residues long. Between the trimmed V and J ends, which lost 1 base and 7 bases, there was a span of 10 bases. CDR1 MGHRA and CDR2 YSYEKL come from the germline V gene.

The gene calls are TRBV12-3 or TRBV12-4 and TRBJ1-1; maybe TRBD1 (5 bases). Deletions cut 8 bases from V and 4 bases from J, with 14 bases between. The CDR3 sequence is 13 residues long. The CDR3 region is CASSLGALTEAFF. In DNA form, the CDR3 reads TGTGCCAGCTCACTAGGGGCCCTCACTGAAGCTTTCTTT.

V gene TRBV5-1 combines with J gene TRBJ2-1, with TRBD1 matching over 9 bases. Losses at the gene ends were 4 bases for V and 9 bases for J; bases not matched to a gene: 11. This CDR3 region has 15 residues. Per germline, CDR1 SGHRS and CDR2 YFSETQ. The CDR3 nucleotides read TGCGCCAGCAGCGATCCGGGACAGGGTTGGGGTGAGCAGTTCTTC. This encodes CASSDPGQGWGEQFF.

The chain employs TRBV28 and TRBJ1-5, with no clear D. Trimming took off 7 bases at V and 0 bases at J, with 13 bases between the two ends. CDR1 and CDR2 from the germline V gene are MDHEN and SYDVKM. The CDR3 loop spans 15 amino acids. The CDR3 DNA reads TGTGCCAGCAACCTGGACTTCTTTAGCAATCAGCCCCAGCATTTT. Protein sequence: CASNLDFFSNQPQHF. Looking up the rest from reference TRBV28 and TRBJ1-5 gives the full variable domain: DVKVTQSSRYLVKRTGEKVFLECVQDMDHENMFWYRQDPGLGLRLIYFSYDVKMKEKGDIPEGYSVSREKKERFSLILESASTNQTSMYLCASNLDFFSNQPQHFGDGTRLSIL.

The J gene is TRBJ1-2, the V gene TRBV25-1; D is undetermined. With 0 bases removed from V and 2 bases from J, the gap between germline ends came to 4 bases. The germline gives CDR1 MGHDK, CDR2 SYGVNS. The length of the CDR3 is 13 residues. The CDR3 is CASSEYGNYGYTF. CDR3 nucleotide sequence: TGTGCCAGCAGTGAATATGGGAACTATGGCTACACCTTC.

This chain links TRBV11-2 with TRBJ2-7; D is uncertain. Germline V gives CDR1 SGHAT, CDR2 FQNNGV. Trimming stripped 4 bases from V and 0 bases from J, with 7 bases between. The CDR3 contains 13 residues. The CDR3 here is CASSYQRSYEQYF. CDR3 nucleotide sequence: TGTGCCAGCAGCTACCAACGCTCCTACGAGCAGTACTTC.

This chain joins TRBV2 and TRBJ2-7; TRBD1 matches 11 bases. CDR3 length: 14 amino acids. V shed 7 bases and J 3 bases; nucleotides not matched to a gene: 5. Germline V gene lookup returns CDR1 SNHLY and CDR2 FYNNEI. This CDR3 is CASTTGTGGYEQYF. DNA of the CDR3: TGTGCCAGCACTACCGGGACAGGGGGCTACGAGCAGTACTTC.

The V gene is TRBV10-3, the J gene TRBJ2-3, with D possibly matching TRBD1 (7 bases). The CDR3 totals 14 residues. Germline V gene sequence: CDR1 ENHRY, CDR2 SYGVKD. Trimming left V 10 bases short and J 6 bases short, with 20 bases between. CDR3 amino acids: CASRGAEGPDTQYF. The CDR3 DNA reads TGTGCCAGCAGGGGGGCAGAAGGGCCGGATACGCAGTATTTT.

The CDR3 loop is CASSPPGIRSGKLFF. The CDR3 coding sequence is TGTGCCAGCAGCCCCCCGGGAATTAGGAGTGGAAAACTGTTTTTT. V is TRBV14 and J is TRBJ1-4; no firm D call. The CDR3 runs to 15 residues. Trimming pared 4 bases from V and 10 bases from J, leaving 19 bases between. Germline V CDR1 and CDR2: SGHDN, FVKESK.

The rearrangement uses TRBV6-5 and TRBJ2-7; the D is unclear. V gave up 7 bases and J gave up 5 bases, with 12 bases separating them. This CDR3 is built from 12 residues. Germline loops: CDR1 MNHEY, CDR2 SVGAGI. DNA of the CDR3: TGTGCCAGCACGTTAACCTCAGACGAGCAGTACTTC. Translation: CASTLTSDEQYF.

The chain carries TRBV6-1 and TRBJ1-6; 7 bases match TRBD1. Trimming removed 3 bases from V and 7 bases from J; junction bases left unmatched: 3. The CDR3 sequence is 14 residues long. CDR1 is MNHNS, CDR2 SASEGT, per germline. Here the CDR3 DNA reads TGTGCCAGCAGTGAGACAGGGAACAATTCACCCCTCCACTTT. It yields the protein CASSETGNNSPLHF.

This clone has only a few counts. V usage is TRBV5-1 and J usage is TRBJ1-3; 10 bases map to TRBD1. Trimming cost V 4 bases and J 1 base; bases outside gene matches: 5. This CDR3 spans 16 amino acids. Germline lookup yields CDR1 SGHRS and CDR2 YFSETQ. In DNA, the CDR3 is TGCGCCAGCAGCCAAAGGACAGGGGGTTCTGGAAACACCATATATTTT. Amino acids: CASSQRTGGSGNTIYF.

This clone was counted only a few times. The J gene is TRBJ2-7, the V gene TRBV5-8; D remains unclear. V lost 0 bases and J 4 bases, leaving 8 bases between the germline ends. Per the germline V gene, CDR1 is SGHTS and CDR2 is YDEGEE. The CDR3 is 13 residues long. DNA of the CDR3: TGTGCCAGCAGCTTGGTGATGGTTTACGAGCAGTACTTC. This translates into CASSLVMVYEQYF. The variable domain in full, with the rest retrieved from reference TRBV5-8 and TRBJ2-7, is EAGVTQSPTHLIKTRGQQATLRCSPISGHTSVYWYQQALGLGLQFLLWYDEGEERNRGNFPPRFSGRQFPNYSSELNVNALELEDSALYLCASSLVMVYEQYFGPGTRLTVT.

This CDR3 is CASSVGQNTGELFF. The CDR3 DNA sequence: TGTGCCAGCAGCGTAGGACAGAACACCGGGGAGCTGTTTTTT. V and J are TRBV9 and TRBJ2-2, with D unclear. The CDR3 spans 14 residues. The V end was cut by 0 bases, the J end by 1 base, with 4 bases between. Per the germline V gene, CDR1 is SGDLS and CDR2 is YYNGEE.

This rearrangement joins TRBV20-1 to TRBJ2-7; TRBD2 aligns across 13 bases. CDR3 length: 15 residues. Germline CDR1 and CDR2: DFQATT and SNEGSKA (reference sequence). Trimming cost V 3 bases and J 5 bases; bases outside gene matches: 7. The CDR3 region is CSASFGTSGINEQYF. As DNA, the CDR3 is TGCAGTGCTAGTTTCGGGACTAGCGGGATAAACGAGCAGTACTTC.

This sequence joins TRBV30 and TRBJ1-2, with 9 positions matching TRBD1. The CDR3 contains 17 residues. Germline V CDR1 and CDR2: GTSNPN, SVGIG (reference sequence). Trimming removed 2 bases from V and 3 bases from J; junction bases left unmatched: 13. The CDR3 protein is CAWSLSRTGGIYYGYTF. As DNA, the CDR3 is TGTGCCTGGAGTCTAAGCAGAACAGGGGGCATTTACTATGGCTACACCTTC.

This chain links TRBV11-2 with TRBJ2-1; D perhaps matches TRBD2 (6 bases). Germline lookup yields CDR1 SGHAT and CDR2 FQNNGV. The CDR3 extends over 14 amino acids. Trimming took 1 base from V and 9 from J, leaving 13 bases between them. CDR3 sequence (DNA): TGTGCCAGCAGCTTAGCCCCTAGGGAGGCTGAGCAGTTCTTC. This codes for CASSLAPREAEQFF.

This clone appeared once. The chain joins TRBV7-3 to TRBJ2-3, with D possibly being TRBD1 (6 bases). Germline CDR1 is SGHTA and CDR2 is FQGTGA. V lost 6 bases and J lost 1, with 17 bases in between. The CDR3 is made up of 16 amino acids. This CDR3 reads CASSYLSGGRTDTQYF. As DNA, the CDR3 is TGTGCCAGCAGTTACCTTAGTGGGGGCCGCACAGATACGCAGTATTTT.

J is TRBJ1-4 and V is TRBV29-1; 9 bases map to TRBD1. V was clipped by 6 bases and J by 6 bases; unmatched bases: 5. CDR3 length: 13 residues. Germline V gives CDR1 SQVTM, CDR2 ANQGSEA. The CDR3 spells CSVTGGSDEKLFF. The CDR3 DNA reads TGCAGCGTGACAGGGGGATCGGATGAAAAACTGTTTTTT.